The clone carrying this TCR beta chain was detected many times. What it binds is unknown. J lost 7 bases, V lost 4 bases, and 12 bases had no gene match. This CDR3 spans 16 amino acids. Germline CDR1 MGHDK, CDR2 SYGVNS. Molecular barcoding with unique molecular identifiers was used for the TCRbeta library. MiXCR, applied by TCRdb to the PCR reads, yields one record per CDR3 protein. The sample holds about 300,000 distinct CDR3 sequences; 7.5% to 9% are singletons and the top ten take approximately 8.2%. This entry belongs to a study of T-cell reconstitution after alpha-beta-depleted transplantation in children. Findings and caveats of the study: Newly generated T cells supplied most T-cell counts and diversity one year post-transplant. Several hundred rapidly expanded clones from non-depleted graft cells reportedly supplied alpha-beta T cells about two months post-transplant. Some patients showed high day-60 TCRbeta diversity, which derived from surviving recipient T cells and thymic progenitors.

Source: peripheral blood, taken 360 days after TCRalphabeta/CD19-depleted stem cell transplant. The rearrangement uses TRBV25-1 and TRBJ2-7, with 11 positions matching TRBD2. This receptor was obtained from a female patient between 2 and 15 years old who had a stem cell transplant for Fanconi anemia, so the T cells may come from the graft donor. The CDR3: CASSGGATSGIEEQYF. CDR3 DNA: TGTGCCAGCAGTGGAGGGGCGACTAGCGGGATCGAGGAGCAGTACTTC.